One sample yielded the 12 T cell receptor beta chains listed below, sequenced in a study of blood T cell repertoires in COVID-19. The table came from immunoSEQ multiplex PCR; TCRdb's copy has only in-frame clones and leaves some out. The sample has a few hundred thousand clones, approximately 88% seen once. Sequencing was performed on PBMCs or T cells enriched from blood (not recorded which). The receptors derive from a woman aged 18-29 years who had recovered from COVID-19.

The V and J genes are TRBV9 and TRBJ1-3; D perhaps matches TRBD1 (6 bases). V was shortened by 4 bases and J by 2 bases, with 13 bases between the two germline ends. There are 15 residues in the CDR3. Germline CDR1 SGDLS, CDR2 YYNGEE. CDR3 in DNA: TGTGCCAGCAGCACCCAACAGGGAACTGGAAACACCATATATTTT. This encodes CASSTQQGTGNTIYF.

This sequence joins TRBV7-9 and TRBJ1-1; possible D gene TRBD1, 6 bases. The V end was cut by 3 bases, the J end by 1 base, with 12 bases between. The CDR3 sequence is 15 residues long. Per germline, CDR1 SEHNR and CDR2 FQNEAQ (reference sequence). The CDR3 DNA follows: TGTGCCAGCAGCTTTTCATACAGGGAGAACACTGAAGCTTTCTTT. Protein: CASSFSYRENTEAFF.

V gene TRBV27 combines with J gene TRBJ1-2; D unclear. The germline V gene has CDR1 MNHEY and CDR2 SMNVEV (reference sequence). This CDR3 has 14 amino acids. Trimming cost V 5 bases and J 4 bases, with 14 bases left between them. CDR3 protein: CASSPAKRAYGYTF. DNA for the CDR3: TGTGCCAGCAGTCCCGCGAAGAGGGCCTATGGCTACACCTTC.

This chain uses TRBV19 with TRBJ2-7; 8 bases agree with TRBD1. Germline-derived CDR1 and CDR2 are LNHDA and SQIVND (reference sequence). With V trimmed by 5 bases and J by 3 bases, 3 bases remained unmatched. This CDR3 is built from 13 residues. The CDR3 DNA follows: TGTGCCAGTAGTCCAGGGACAGGCTACGAGCAGTACTTC. Its protein product is CASSPGTGYEQYF.

This clone was detected once. V gene TRBV7-6 combines with J gene TRBJ1-1; the match to TRBD1 covers 8 bases. Germline CDR1 reads SGHVS; CDR2 reads FNYEAQ. This CDR3 comprises 16 residues. V shed 3 bases, J shed 1 base, and the junction held 7 bases outside the gene matches. CDR3 DNA sequence: TGTGCCAGCAGCTTGAATTATGGACAGGGGAACACTGAAGCTTTCTTT. It specifies CASSLNYGQGNTEAFF.

The chain couples TRBV6-5 to TRBJ2-7, with a weak D call TRBD2 (7 bases). In germline, CDR1 is MNHEY, CDR2 SVGAGI. Between the trimmed V and J ends, which lost 11 bases and 2 bases, there was a span of 22 bases. CDR3 length equals 15 residues. CDR3 bases: TGTGCCGGCCGGGGGGCAGGGGCAGGAACCTACGAGCAGTACTTC. Translated: CAGRGAGAGTYEQYF.

V gene TRBV6-5 combines with J gene TRBJ2-5; TRBD2 is a possible D gene (7 bases). This CDR3 spans 14 amino acids. Trimming took 5 bases from V and 3 from J, leaving 13 bases between them. Germline CDR1 and CDR2: MNHEY and SVGAGI. CDR3 DNA: TGTGCCAGCAGTAGGGGGGGGCCAGAAGAGACCCAGTACTTC. It translates to CASSRGGPEETQYF.

This chain links TRBV19 with TRBJ2-5; 8 positions match TRBD1. The CDR3 covers 15 residues. V gave up 4 bases and J gave up 5 bases; unmatched junction bases: 9. Germline V gene data show CDR1 as LNHDA and CDR2 as SQIVND (reference sequence). The CDR3 reads CASSNGVQGVETQYF. The CDR3 region has the DNA TGTGCCAGTAGTAACGGTGTACAGGGGGTTGAGACCCAGTACTTC.

This chain's CDR3 is CASGLVLGLAGPNPDTQYF. DNA of the CDR3: TGTGCTAGTGGTTTGGTTTTGGGACTAGCGGGGCCGAACCCAGATACGCAGTATTTT. The chain employs TRBV12-5 and TRBJ2-3, with 13 bases aligning to TRBD2. The CDR3 is made up of 19 amino acids. CDR1 is LGHNT, CDR2 FRNRAP, per germline. J was trimmed by 4 bases and V by 0 bases; bases with no gene match: 10.

The chain joins TRBV28 to TRBJ2-6; maybe TRBD2 (5 bases). The CDR3 extends over 19 amino acids. V dropped 4 bases and J dropped 0 bases, with 19 bases sitting between them. Germline V lookup: CDR1 MDHEN, CDR2 SYDVKM. The CDR3, as DNA: TGTGCCAGCAGTTCGCCGGGGTCAGCTTTTCCCTCTGGGGCCAACGTCCTGACTTTC. Translated, it gives CASSSPGSAFPSGANVLTF. Looking up the rest from reference TRBV28 and TRBJ2-6 gives the full variable domain: DVKVTQSSRYLVKRTGEKVFLECVQDMDHENMFWYRQDPGLGLRLIYFSYDVKMKEKGDIPEGYSVSREKKERFSLILESASTNQTSMYLCASSSPGSAFPSGANVLTFGAGSRLTVL.

The chain has TRBV7-9 and TRBJ2-2; maybe TRBD2 (5 bases). Germline V gives CDR1 SEHNR, CDR2 FQNEAQ (reference sequence). V was clipped by 4 bases and J by 3 bases, with 18 bases between them. The CDR3 is 17 residues long. CDR3 residues: CASSSTRRTRDTGELFF. In DNA form, the CDR3 reads TGTGCCAGCAGCTCCACCCGCAGGACGCGGGACACCGGGGAGCTGTTTTTT. Combining the CDR3 with reference TRBV7-9 and TRBJ2-2 gives the whole variable domain DTGVSQNPRHKITKRGQNVTFRCDPISEHNRLYWYRQTLGQGPEFLTYFQNEAQLEKSRLLSDRFSAERPKGSFSTLEIQRTEQGDSAMYLCASSSTRRTRDTGELFFGEGSRLTVL.

V is TRBV2 and J is TRBJ1-5; 7 positions match TRBD1. V was clipped by 4 bases and J by 3 bases; unmatched bases: 3. CDR1 and CDR2 (germline): SNHLY, FYNNEI. This CDR3 is built from 14 residues. Written as DNA, the CDR3 is TGTGCCAGCAGTGGAGGGGGCAACAATCAGCCCCAGCATTTT. This encodes CASSGGGNNQPQHF. Using reference TRBV2 and TRBJ1-5 for the parts outside the CDR3, the full variable domain is EPEVTQTPSHQVTQMGQEVILRCVPISNHLYFYWYRQILGQKVEFLVSFYNNEISEKSEIFDDQFSVERPDGSNFTLKIRSTKLEDSAMYFCASSGGGNNQPQHFGDGTRLSIL.